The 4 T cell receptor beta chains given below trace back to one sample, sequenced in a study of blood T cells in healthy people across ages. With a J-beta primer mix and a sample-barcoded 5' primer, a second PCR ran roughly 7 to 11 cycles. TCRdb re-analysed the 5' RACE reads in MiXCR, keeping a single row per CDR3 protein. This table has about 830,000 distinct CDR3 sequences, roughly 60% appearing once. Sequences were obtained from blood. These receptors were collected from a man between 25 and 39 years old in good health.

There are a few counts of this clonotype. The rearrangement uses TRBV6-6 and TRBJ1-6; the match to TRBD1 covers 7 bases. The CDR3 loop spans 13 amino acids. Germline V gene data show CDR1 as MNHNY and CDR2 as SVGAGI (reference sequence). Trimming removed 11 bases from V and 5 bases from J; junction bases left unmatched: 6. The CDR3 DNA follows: TGTGCCGGTCAAGACAGGGATAATTCACCCCTCCACTTT. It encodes CAGQDRDNSPLHF.

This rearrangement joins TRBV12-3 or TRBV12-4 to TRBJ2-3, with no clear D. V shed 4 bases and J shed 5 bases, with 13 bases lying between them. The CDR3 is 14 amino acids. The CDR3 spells CASSYKVGQDTQYF. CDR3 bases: TGTGCCAGCAGTTACAAGGTTGGCCAAGATACGCAGTATTTT.

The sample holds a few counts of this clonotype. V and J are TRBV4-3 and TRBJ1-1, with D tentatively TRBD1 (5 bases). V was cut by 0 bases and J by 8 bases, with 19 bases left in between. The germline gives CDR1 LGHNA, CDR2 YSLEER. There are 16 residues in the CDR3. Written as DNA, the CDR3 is TGCGCCAGCAGCCAAGATTCCGAAGAGACAGAGGGCGAAGCTTTCTTT. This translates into CASSQDSEETEGEAFF.

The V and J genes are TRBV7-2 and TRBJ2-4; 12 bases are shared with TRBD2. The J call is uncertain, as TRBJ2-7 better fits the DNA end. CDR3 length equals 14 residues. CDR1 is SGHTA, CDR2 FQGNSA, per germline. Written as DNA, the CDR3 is TGTGCCACGGGGACTAGCGGGTTCTCCTACGAGCAGTACTTC. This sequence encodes CATGTSGFSYEQYF.